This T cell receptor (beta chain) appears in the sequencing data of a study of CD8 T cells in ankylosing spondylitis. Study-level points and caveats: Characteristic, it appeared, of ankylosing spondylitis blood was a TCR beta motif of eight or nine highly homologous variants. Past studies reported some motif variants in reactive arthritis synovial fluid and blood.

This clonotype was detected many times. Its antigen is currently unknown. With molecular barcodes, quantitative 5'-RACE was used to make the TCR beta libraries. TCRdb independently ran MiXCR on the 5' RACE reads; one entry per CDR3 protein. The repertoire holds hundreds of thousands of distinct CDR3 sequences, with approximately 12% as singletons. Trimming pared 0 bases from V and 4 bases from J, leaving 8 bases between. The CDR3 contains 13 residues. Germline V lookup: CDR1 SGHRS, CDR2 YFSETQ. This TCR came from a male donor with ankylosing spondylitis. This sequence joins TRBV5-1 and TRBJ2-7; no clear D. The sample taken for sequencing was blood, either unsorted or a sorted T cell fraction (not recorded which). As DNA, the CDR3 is TGCGCCAGCAGCTTGGGACAAGAGTACGAGCAGTACTTC. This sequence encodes CASSLGQEYEQYF. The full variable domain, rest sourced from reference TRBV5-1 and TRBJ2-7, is KAGVTQTPRYLIKTRGQQVTLSCSPISGHRSVSWYQQTPGQGLQFLFEYFSETQRNKGNFPGRFSGRQFSNSRSEMNVSTLELGDSALYLCASSLGQEYEQYFGPGTRLTVT.